This TCR beta chain was recovered during a study of CD8+CD57+ T cells in acquired aplastic anemia. About the study: Sorted CD4+ and CD8+ cells yielded roughly 3.2 ug of DNA on average. Study-wide points: The same twenty-nine CD8+ CDR3 sequences occurred in patients and in controls. In CD8+ cells, Simpson's diversity showed no significant difference between patients and controls.

The V gene end was trimmed by 6 bases and the J gene end by 4 bases; junction bases not matched to a gene: 4. Germline V lookup: CDR1 SGHVS, CDR2 FQNEAQ. This CDR3 is 14 amino acids long. As regards this clonotype: Its antigen is currently unknown.

Using genomic DNA as the template, TCR beta VDJ and CDR3 profiling was carried out. TCRdb re-derived calls from the reads in MiXCR, one entry per CDR3 protein. This sample has about 120,000 distinct CDR3 sequences, with approximately 61% found just once. CD8+CD57+ cell expansion had been shown by flow cytometry in patients chosen for sequencing. The patients all had a severe acquired aplastic anemia diagnosis. Sequenced input: sorted CD4+, CD8+, or CD8+CD57+ T cells (not recorded which) from PBMCs. The source of this sequence is a human donor with aplastic anemia. The V call is TRBV7-8, the J call TRBJ2-5; 11 bases are a match to TRBD2. The CDR3 DNA follows: TGTGCCAGCAGAATAGCGGGGGGGCCAGAGACCCAGTACTTC. Translating gives CASRIAGGPETQYF.